This is a list of T cell receptor beta chains from one sample in a study of Graves' ophthalmopathy and Graves' hyperthyroidism. Via MiXCR, TCRdb re-called the multiplex PCR reads, giving one row per CDR3 protein. The sample lists over a million distinct CDR3 sequences, 35% to 40% occurring once. Input material: peripheral blood or thyroid tissue (not recorded which). The receptors stem from an adult man with Graves' hyperthyroidism. The CDR3 runs from the conserved cysteine through the conserved F or W. Where a row states a size, it is once, few, many or the class of an expanded clone; other rows omit it.

j_call v_call clone_size cdr3_aa
TRBJ1-2 TRBV6-5 once CASSYTVTGTGSGYTF
TRBJ1-1 TRBV10-3 many CAISESKTVGGTEAFF
TRBJ2-5 TRBV5-5 . CASNPRAGTQYF
TRBJ2-5 TRBV6-4 . CASSYVAGDQETQYF
TRBJ1-5 TRBV10-3 few CAISVARGVGNQPQHF
TRBJ1-2 TRBV7-2 . CASSGGTNYGYTF
TRBJ1-2 TRBV7-2 . CASSRREGYGYTF
TRBJ1-5 TRBV7-8 . CASSLGLQARGTQHF
TRBJ1-2 TRBV11-2 many CASSLFQGGGYGYTF
TRBJ1-2 TRBV10-2 few CASSEPDTYEVEVNGYTF
TRBJ2-5 TRBV29-1 . CSVALAGQETQYF
TRBJ2-2 TRBV6-2/TRBV6-3 few CASSHRTSGNTGELFF
TRBJ2-7 TRBV7-2 . CASSSVAGVGEQYF
TRBJ2-2 TRBV20-1 . CSAPRGGTNTGELFF
TRBJ1-2 TRBV7-2 many CASSLAQGARYGYTF
TRBJ2-7 TRBV24-1 . CASSFWGTASSEQYF
TRBJ2-5 TRBV7-9 many CASSTQLTGKETQYF
TRBJ2-2 TRBV9 . CASSGRGQTFDTGELFF
TRBJ2-2 TRBV27 . CASGQGAGTGELFF
TRBJ2-5 TRBV29-1 . CSVAVWETQYF
TRBJ1-1 TRBV7-3 few CASSMQGGTEAFF
TRBJ1-5 TRBV24-1 many CATSVGMGQPQHF
TRBJ2-7 TRBV7-9 many CASSPSGVYEQYF
TRBJ2-2 TRBV29-1 many CSVETRTPGELFF
TRBJ1-3 TRBV20-1 few CSAGTGQGRTLYGNTIYF
TRBJ1-5 TRBV15 many CATSRDWEVGSGNQPQHF
TRBJ2-3 TRBV29-1 . CSANVPDGTQYF
TRBJ2-5 TRBV29-1 few CSVVAGFGEETQYF
TRBJ1-4 TRBV7-2 . CASSYTSGSSGKLFF
TRBJ1-5 TRBV29-1 many CSVAWGTGFNQPQHF
TRBJ1-6 TRBV6-2/TRBV6-3 . CASSYPGQNSPPHF
TRBJ1-1 TRBV11-2 many CASREPRTGSNTEAFF
TRBJ2-7 TRBV11-1 . CASSFGLAGSASYEQYF
TRBJ2-2 TRBV20-1 few CSARVGQGLNTGELFF
TRBJ2-6 TRBV24-1 . CATSPGGAGANVLTF
TRBJ2-7 TRBV6-2/TRBV6-3 . CASSSNVVDLRQIEQYF
TRBJ1-4 TRBV7-8 . CASSPRDGGAGEKLFF
TRBJ1-5 TRBV19 . CAGRDREKGNQPQHF
TRBJ1-2 TRBV25-1 few CASSEPGTGDYGYTF
TRBJ1-1 TRBV7-9 . CASSPLLAGFAEAFF
TRBJ1-5 TRBV6-6 few CASISGQGRAFNQPQHF
TRBJ2-3 TRBV24-1 . CATSDTGTSGDRGDTQYF
TRBJ1-1 TRBV27 . CASRTASKAFF
TRBJ2-5 TRBV6-6 . CASKRPGGGQETQYF
TRBJ2-5 TRBV7-2 once CACAGVAGSGETQYF
TRBJ2-6 TRBV20-1 many CSAASGANVLTF
TRBJ2-7 TRBV6-5 . CASNPGQRVYEQYF
TRBJ1-5 TRBV5-6 . CASSLFGGSGNQPQHF
TRBJ2-7 TRBV7-2 many CASSFLAGGSYEQYF
TRBJ2-2 TRBV5-1 . CASSLNSDTGELFF
TRBJ2-7 TRBV24-1 many CATSDSYEQYF
TRBJ2-2 TRBV2 . CASSPDRENSGNTGELFF